This TCR beta chain was identified in a study of CD8 T cells in Susac syndrome. Reverse transcription of roughly 0.5 to 1 ug RNA used random hexamers. Amplification of the TCR beta CDR3 was carried out by immunoSEQ multiplex PCR, which spanned a total of 54 Vbeta and 13 Jbeta segments. One entry per CDR3 protein results from TCRdb running MiXCR on the immunoSEQ multiplex PCR reads. The sample has roughly 140,000 distinct CDR3 sequences; roughly 94% are singletons. The trim removed 5 bases at V and 5 bases at J, leaving 7 bases unmatched. This CDR3 region has 16 residues. Germline CDR1 reads SGHAT; CDR2 reads FQNNGV. Sequencing targeted TCR beta in blood CD8+ and CD4+ T cells.

The specimen sequenced was CD8+ T cells from PBMCs. V gene TRBV11-2 combines with J gene TRBJ2-1, with 12 bases matching TRBD2. The sequence came from a human donor in good health. The CDR3 DNA reads as TGTGCCAGCAGCGAAGAGCCTAGCGGGAGGGACAATGAGCAGTTCTTC. It codes for CASSEEPSGRDNEQFF.